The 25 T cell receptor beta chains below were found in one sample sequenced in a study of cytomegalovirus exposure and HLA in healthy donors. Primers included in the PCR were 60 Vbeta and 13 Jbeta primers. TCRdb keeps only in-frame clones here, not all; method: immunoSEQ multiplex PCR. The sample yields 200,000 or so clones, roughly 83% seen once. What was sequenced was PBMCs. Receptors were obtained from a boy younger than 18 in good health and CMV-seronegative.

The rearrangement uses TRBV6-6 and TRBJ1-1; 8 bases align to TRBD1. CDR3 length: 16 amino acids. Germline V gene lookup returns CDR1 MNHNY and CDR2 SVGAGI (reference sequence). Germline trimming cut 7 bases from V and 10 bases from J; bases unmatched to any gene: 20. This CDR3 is CASKKEGQGLIGRAFF. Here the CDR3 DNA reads TGTGCCAGCAAAAAGGAAGGACAGGGCTTGATTGGGAGAGCTTTCTTT.

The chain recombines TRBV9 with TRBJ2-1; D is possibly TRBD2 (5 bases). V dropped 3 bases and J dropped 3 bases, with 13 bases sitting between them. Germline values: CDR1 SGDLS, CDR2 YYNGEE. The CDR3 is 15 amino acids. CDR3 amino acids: CASSDRGRDYNEQFF. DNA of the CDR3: TGTGCCAGCAGCGATCGGGGAAGGGACTACAATGAGCAGTTCTTC.

DNA of the CDR3: TGCAGCGTGGGGCGGGGTCAGAACACTGAAGCTTTCTTT. Protein: CSVGRGQNTEAFF. The V call is TRBV29-1, the J call TRBJ1-1; maybe TRBD1 (5 bases). The V and J ends lost 6 bases and 1 base respectively, with 12 bases between them. This CDR3 has 13 amino acids. Germline V gene lookup returns CDR1 SQVTM and CDR2 ANQGSEA.

The CDR3 sequence: CASSLVASDTGELFF. The DNA for the CDR3 is TGTGCCAGCAGCTTAGTGGCTAGCGACACCGGGGAGCTGTTTTTT. J is TRBJ2-2 and V is TRBV7-8; D might be TRBD2 (6 bases). This CDR3 spans 15 amino acids. The ends were cut back, 1 base at V and 3 bases at J, with 9 bases in the middle. Germline values: CDR1 SGHVS, CDR2 FQNEAQ.

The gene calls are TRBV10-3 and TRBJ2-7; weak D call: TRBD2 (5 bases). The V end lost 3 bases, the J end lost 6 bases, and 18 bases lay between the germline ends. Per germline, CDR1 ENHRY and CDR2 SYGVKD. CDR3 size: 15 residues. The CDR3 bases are TGTGCCATCAGTGACAAACCCAACAAAAGCGGCGAGCAGTACTTC. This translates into CAISDKPNKSGEQYF.

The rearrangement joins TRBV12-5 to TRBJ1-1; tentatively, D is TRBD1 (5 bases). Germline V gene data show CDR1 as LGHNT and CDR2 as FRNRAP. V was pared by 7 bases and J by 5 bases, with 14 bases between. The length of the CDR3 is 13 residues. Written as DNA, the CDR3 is TGTGCTAGTGTTCCCCCGGGGGGAACTGAAGCTTTCTTT. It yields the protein CASVPPGGTEAFF.

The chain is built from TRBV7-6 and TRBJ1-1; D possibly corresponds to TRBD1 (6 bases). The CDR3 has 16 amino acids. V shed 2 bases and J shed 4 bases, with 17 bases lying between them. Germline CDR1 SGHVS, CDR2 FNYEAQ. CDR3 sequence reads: CASSLSGGRGGTEAFF. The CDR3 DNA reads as TGTGCCAGCAGCTTATCGGGGGGGAGGGGGGGCACTGAAGCTTTCTTT.

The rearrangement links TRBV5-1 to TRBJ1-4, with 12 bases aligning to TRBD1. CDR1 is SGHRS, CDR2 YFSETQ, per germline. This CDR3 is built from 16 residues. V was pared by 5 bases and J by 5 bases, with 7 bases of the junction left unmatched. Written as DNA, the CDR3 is TGCGCCAGCAGGTCCGGGACAGGGGGCGCGAATGAAAAACTGTTTTTT. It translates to CASRSGTGGANEKLFF.

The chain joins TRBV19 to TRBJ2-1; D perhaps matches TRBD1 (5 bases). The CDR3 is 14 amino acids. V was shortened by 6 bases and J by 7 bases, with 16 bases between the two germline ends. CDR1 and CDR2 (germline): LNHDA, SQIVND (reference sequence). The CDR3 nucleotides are TGTGCCAGTAGATGGCAGGGTGGTAAGAATGAGCAGTTCTTC. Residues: CASRWQGGKNEQFF.

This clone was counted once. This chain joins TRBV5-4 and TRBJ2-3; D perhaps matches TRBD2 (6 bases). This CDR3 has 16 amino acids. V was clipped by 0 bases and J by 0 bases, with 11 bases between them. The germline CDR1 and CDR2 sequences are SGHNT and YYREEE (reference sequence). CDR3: CASSLAWAGSTDTQYF. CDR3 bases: TGTGCCAGCAGCTTGGCTTGGGCGGGGAGCACAGATACGCAGTATTTT.

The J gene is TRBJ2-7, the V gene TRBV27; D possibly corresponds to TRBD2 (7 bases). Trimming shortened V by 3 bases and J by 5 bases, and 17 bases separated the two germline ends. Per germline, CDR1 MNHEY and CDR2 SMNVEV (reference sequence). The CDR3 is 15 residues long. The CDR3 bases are TGTGCCAGCAGTTTGGGAGGGAATTCAGGGGACGAGCAGTACTTC. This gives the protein CASSLGGNSGDEQYF.

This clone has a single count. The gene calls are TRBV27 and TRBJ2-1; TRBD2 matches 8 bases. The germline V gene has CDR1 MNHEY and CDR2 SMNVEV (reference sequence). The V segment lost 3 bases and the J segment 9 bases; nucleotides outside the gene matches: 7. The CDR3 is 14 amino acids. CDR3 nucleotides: TGTGCCAGCAGTTTCAACGGCGGGGGGTCTGAGCAGTTCTTC. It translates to CASSFNGGGSEQFF.

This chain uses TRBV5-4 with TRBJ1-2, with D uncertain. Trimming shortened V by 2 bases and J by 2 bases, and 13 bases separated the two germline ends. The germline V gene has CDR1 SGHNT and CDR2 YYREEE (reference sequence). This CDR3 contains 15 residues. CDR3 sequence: CASSLRQTLNYGYTF. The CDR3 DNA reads TGTGCCAGCAGCTTACGTCAGACATTAAACTATGGCTACACCTTC.

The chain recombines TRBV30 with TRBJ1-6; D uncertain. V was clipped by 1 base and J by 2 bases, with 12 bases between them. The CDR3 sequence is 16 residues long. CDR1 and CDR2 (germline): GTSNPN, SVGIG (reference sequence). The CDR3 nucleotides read TGTGCCTGGAGTGCCCAGATGGTAACCTATAATTCACCCCTCCACTTT. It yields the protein CAWSAQMVTYNSPLHF.

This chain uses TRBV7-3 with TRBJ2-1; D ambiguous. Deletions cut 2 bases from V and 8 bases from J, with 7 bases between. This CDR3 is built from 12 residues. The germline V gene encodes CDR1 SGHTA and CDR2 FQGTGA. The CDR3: CASSLGRDEQFF. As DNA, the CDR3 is TGTGCCAGCAGCTTAGGTCGAGATGAGCAGTTCTTC. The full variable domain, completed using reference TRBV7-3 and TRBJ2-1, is GAGVSQTPSNKVTEKGKYVELRCDPISGHTALYWYRQSLGQGPEFLIYFQGTGAADDSGLPNDRFFAVRPEGSVSTLKIQRTERGDSAVYLCASSLGRDEQFFGPGTRLTVL.

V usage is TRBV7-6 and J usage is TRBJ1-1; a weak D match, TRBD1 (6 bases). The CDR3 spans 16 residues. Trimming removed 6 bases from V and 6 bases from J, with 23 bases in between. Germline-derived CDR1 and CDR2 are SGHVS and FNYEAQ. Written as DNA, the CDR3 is TGTGCCAGCAGGGAAACAGGGTTGGGGGTGCGCTCTGAAGCTTTCTTT. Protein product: CASRETGLGVRSEAFF.

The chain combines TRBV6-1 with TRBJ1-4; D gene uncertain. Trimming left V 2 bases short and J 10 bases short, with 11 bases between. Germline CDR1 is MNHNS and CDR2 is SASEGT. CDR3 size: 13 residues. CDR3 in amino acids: CASSESYRVKLFF. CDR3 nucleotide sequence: TGTGCCAGCAGTGAATCCTACCGGGTAAAACTGTTTTTT.

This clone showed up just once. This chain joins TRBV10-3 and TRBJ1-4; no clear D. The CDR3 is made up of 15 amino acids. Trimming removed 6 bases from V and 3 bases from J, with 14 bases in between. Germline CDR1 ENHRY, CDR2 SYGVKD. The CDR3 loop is CAIRPALTSNEKLFF. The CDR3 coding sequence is TGTGCCATCAGGCCCGCACTCACCTCTAATGAAAAACTGTTTTTT.

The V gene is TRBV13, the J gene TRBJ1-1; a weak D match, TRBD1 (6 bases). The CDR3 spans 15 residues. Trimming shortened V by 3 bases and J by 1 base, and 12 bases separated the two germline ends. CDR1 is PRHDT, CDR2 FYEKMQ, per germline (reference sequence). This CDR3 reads CASSFFTGKNTEAFF. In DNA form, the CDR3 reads TGTGCCAGCAGCTTTTTTACAGGGAAGAACACTGAAGCTTTCTTT.

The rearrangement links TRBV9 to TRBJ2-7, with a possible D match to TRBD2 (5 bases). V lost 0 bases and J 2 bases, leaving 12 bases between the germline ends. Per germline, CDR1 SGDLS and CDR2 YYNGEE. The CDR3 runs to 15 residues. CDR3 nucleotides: TGTGCCAGCAGCGTAGGAGGTAGCGTAACCTACGAGCAGTACTTC. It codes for CASSVGGSVTYEQYF.

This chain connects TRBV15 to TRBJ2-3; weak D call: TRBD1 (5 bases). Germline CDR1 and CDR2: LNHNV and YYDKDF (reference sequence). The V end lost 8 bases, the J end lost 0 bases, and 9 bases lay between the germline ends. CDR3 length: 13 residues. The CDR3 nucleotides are TGTGCCACCGGGGCAGGGAGCACAGATACGCAGTATTTT. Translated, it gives CATGAGSTDTQYF.

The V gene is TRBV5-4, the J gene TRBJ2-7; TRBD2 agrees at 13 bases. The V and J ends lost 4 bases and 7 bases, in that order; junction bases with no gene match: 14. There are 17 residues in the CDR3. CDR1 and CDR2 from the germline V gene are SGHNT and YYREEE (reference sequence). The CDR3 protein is CASSPGRLAGGRAEQYF. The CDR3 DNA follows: TGTGCCAGCAGCCCAGGACGACTAGCGGGAGGTAGGGCGGAGCAGTACTTC.

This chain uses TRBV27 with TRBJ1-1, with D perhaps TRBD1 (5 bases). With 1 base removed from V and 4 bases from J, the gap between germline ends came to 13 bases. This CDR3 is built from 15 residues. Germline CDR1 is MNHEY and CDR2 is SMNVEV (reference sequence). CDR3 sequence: CASSLWGDVRTEAFF. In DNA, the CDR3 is TGTGCCAGCAGTTTATGGGGGGATGTGCGCACTGAAGCTTTCTTT.

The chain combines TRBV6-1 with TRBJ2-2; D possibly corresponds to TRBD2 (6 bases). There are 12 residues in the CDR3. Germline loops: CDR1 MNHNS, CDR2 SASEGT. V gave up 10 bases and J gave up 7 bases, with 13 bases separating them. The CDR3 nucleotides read TGTGCCATTAAAGGGAGGAACGGGGAGCTGTTTTTT. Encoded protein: CAIKGRNGELFF.

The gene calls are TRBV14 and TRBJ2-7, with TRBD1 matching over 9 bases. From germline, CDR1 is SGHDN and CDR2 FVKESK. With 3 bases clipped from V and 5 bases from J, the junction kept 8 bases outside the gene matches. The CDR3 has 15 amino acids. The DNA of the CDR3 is TGTGCCAGCAGCCATGGGACAGGGACACCCCACGAGCAGTACTTC. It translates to CASSHGTGTPHEQYF.